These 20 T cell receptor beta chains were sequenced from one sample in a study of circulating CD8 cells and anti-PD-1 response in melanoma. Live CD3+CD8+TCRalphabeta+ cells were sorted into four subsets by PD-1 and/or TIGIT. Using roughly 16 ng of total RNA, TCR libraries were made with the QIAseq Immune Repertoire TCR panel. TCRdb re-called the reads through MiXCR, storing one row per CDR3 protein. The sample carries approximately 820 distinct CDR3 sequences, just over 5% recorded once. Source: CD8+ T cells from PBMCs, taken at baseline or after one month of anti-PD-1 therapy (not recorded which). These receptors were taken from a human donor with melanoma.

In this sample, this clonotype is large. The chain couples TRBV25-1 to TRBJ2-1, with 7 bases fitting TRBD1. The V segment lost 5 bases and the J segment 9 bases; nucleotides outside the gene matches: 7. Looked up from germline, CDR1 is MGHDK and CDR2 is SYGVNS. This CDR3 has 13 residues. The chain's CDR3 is CASSWTGPGEQFF. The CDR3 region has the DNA TGTGCCAGCAGTTGGACAGGTCCAGGTGAGCAGTTCTTC.

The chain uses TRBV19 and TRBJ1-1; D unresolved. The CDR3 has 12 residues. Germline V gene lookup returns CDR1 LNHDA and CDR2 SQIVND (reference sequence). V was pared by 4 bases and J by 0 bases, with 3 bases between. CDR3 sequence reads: CASSSVNTEAFF. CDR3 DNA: TGTGCCAGTAGTAGTGTGAACACTGAAGCTTTCTTT.

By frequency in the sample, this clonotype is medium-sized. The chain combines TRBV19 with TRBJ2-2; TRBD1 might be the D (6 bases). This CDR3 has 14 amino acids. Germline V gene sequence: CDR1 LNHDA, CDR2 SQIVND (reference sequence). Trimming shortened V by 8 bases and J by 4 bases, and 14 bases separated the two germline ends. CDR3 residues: CASLGAWVTGELFF. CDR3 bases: TGTGCCAGTTTGGGGGCCTGGGTCACCGGGGAGCTGTTTTTT. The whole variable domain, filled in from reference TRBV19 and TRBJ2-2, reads DGGITQSPKYLFRKEGQNVTLSCEQNLNHDAMYWYRQDPGQGLRLIYYSQIVNDFQKGDIAEGYSVSREKKESFPLTVTSAQKNPTAFYLCASLGAWVTGELFFGEGSRLTVL.

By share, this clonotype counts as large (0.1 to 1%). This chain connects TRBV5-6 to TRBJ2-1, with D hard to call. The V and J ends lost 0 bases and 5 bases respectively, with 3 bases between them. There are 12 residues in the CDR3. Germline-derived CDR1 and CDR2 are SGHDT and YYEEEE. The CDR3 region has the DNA TGTGCCAGCAGCTTGGGGGACAATGAGCAGTTCTTC. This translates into CASSLGDNEQFF. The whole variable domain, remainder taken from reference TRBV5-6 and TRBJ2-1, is DAGVTQSPTHLIKTRGQQVTLRCSPKSGHDTVSWYQQALGQGPQFIFQYYEEEERQRGNFPDRFSGHQFPNYSSELNVNALLLGDSALYLCASSLGDNEQFFGPGTRLTVL.

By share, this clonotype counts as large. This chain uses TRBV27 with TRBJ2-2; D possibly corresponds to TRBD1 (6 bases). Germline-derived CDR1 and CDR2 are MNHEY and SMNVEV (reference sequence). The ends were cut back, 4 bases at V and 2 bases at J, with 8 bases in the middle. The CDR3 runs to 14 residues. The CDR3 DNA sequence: TGTGCCAGCAGTTCAGGGGTAAACACCGGGGAGCTGTTTTTT. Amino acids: CASSSGVNTGELFF.

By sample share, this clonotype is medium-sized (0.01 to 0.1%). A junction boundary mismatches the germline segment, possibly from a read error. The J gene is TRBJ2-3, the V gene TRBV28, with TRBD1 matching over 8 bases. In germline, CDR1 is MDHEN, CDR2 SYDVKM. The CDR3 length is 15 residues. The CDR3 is CASSPDRGTADTRYF. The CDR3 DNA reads TGTGCCAGCAGCCCTGACAGGGGCACGGCAGATACGCGGTATTTT.

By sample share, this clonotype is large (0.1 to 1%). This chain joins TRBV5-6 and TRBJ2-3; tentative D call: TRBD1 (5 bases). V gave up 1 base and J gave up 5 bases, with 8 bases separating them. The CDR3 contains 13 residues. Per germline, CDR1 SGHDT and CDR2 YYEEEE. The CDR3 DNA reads TGTGCCAGCAGCTTGCGTCAGGGAGATACGCAGTATTTT. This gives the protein CASSLRQGDTQYF.

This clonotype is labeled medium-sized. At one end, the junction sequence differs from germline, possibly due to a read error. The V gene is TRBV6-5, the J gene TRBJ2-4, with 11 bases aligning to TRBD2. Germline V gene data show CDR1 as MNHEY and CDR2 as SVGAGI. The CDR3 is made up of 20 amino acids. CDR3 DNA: TGTGCCAGCAGTCTAATCGGCCTCATAGCGGGGGGGCCGACCAAAAACGTTCAGTACTTC. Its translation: CASSLIGLIAGGPTKNVQYF.

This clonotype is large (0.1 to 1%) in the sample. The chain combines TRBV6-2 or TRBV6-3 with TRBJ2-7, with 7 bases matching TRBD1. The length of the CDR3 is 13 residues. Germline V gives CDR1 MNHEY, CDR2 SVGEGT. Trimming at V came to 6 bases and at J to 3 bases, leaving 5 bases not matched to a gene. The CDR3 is CASSGTEDYEQYF. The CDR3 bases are TGTGCCAGCAGCGGGACAGAGGACTACGAGCAGTACTTC.

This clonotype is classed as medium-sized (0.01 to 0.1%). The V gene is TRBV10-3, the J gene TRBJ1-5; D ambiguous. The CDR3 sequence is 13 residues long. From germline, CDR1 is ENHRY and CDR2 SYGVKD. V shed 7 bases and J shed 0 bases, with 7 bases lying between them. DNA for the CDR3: TGTGCCATCAAAAGGGATAGCAATCAGCCCCAGCATTTT. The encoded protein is CAIKRDSNQPQHF.

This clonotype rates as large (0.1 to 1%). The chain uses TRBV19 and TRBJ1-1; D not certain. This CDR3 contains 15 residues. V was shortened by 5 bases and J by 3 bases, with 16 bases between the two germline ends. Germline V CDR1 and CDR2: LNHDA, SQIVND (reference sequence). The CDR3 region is CASSPRPGGDTEAFF. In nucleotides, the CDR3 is TGTGCCAGTAGTCCCCGCCCAGGTGGGGACACTGAAGCTTTCTTT.

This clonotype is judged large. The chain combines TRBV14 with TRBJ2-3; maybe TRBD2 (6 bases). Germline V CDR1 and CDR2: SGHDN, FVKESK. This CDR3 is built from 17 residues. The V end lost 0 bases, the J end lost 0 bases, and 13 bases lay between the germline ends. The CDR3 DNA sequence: TGTGCCAGCAGCCAAGAATGGGGCAGCGGGAGCACAGATACGCAGTATTTT. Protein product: CASSQEWGSGSTDTQYF.

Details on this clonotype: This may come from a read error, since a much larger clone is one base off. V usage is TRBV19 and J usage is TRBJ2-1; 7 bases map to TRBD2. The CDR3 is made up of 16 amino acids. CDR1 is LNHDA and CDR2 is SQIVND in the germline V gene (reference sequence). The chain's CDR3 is CASSATSSSSYNGQFF. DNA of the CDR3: TGTGCCAGTAGTGCGACTAGCAGTAGCTCCTACAATGGGCAGTTCTTC.

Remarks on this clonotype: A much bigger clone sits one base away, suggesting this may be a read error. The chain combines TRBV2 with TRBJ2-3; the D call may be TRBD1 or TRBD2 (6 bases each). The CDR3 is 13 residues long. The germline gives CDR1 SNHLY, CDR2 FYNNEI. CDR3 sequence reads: CASSDRWGDMQYF. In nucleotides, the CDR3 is TGTGCCAGCTCCGACAGGTGGGGGGATATGCAGTATTTT.

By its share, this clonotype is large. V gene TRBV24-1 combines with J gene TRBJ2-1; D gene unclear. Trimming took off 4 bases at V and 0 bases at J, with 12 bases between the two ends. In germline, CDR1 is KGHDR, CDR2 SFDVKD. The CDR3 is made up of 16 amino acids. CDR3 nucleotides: TGTGCCACCAGTGACACAATACATAGCTCCTACAATGAGCAGTTCTTC. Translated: CATSDTIHSSYNEQFF.

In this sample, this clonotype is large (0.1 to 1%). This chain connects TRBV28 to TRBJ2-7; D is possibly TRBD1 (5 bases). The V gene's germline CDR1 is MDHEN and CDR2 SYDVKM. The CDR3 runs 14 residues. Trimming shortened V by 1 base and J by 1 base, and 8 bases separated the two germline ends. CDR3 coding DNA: TGTGCCAGCAGTTTATCAGACAGATCCTACGAGCAGTACTTC. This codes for CASSLSDRSYEQYF.

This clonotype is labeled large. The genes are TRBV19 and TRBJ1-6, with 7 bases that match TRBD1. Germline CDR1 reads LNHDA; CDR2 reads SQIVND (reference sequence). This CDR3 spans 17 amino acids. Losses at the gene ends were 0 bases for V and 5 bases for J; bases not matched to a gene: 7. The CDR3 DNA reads TGTGCCAGTAGTATAGACCTTACAGGGGCTCATAATTCACCCCTCCACTTT. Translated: CASSIDLTGAHNSPLHF.

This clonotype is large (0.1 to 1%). CDR3 residues: CASSLAQGTYEQYF. CDR3 DNA sequence: TGTGCCAGCAGTTTAGCACAGGGAACCTACGAGCAGTACTTC. The chain combines TRBV28 with TRBJ2-7; weak D call: TRBD1 (6 bases). Trimming stripped 2 bases from V and 2 bases from J, with 10 bases between. CDR3 length equals 14 residues. Germline CDR1 reads MDHEN; CDR2 reads SYDVKM. The variable domain in full, completed from reference TRBV28 and TRBJ2-7, reads DVKVTQSSRYLVKRTGEKVFLECVQDMDHENMFWYRQDPGLGLRLIYFSYDVKMKEKGDIPEGYSVSREKKERFSLILESASTNQTSMYLCASSLAQGTYEQYFGPGTRLTVT.

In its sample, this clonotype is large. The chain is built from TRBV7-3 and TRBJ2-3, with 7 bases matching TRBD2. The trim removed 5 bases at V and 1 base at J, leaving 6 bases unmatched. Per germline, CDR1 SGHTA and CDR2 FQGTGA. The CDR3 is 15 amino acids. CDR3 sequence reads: CASSLGRLGTDTQYF. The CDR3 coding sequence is TGTGCCAGCAGCCTCGGGAGGTTAGGCACAGATACGCAGTATTTT.

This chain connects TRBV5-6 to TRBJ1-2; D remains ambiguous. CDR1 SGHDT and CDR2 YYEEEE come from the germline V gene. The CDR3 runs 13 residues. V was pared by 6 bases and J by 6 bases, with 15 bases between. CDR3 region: CASTLTAYDGYTF. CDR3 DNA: TGTGCCAGCACCCTGACTGCTTACGATGGCTACACCTTC.